Here is one T cell receptor (beta chain) with its context. This sample was taken from a study of blood T cell repertoires in COVID-19. Study in general: Nucleic acid was either cDNA or gDNA, and it came from T cells, B-cell-depleted T cells, or PBMCs.

V lost 5 bases, J lost 7 bases, and 12 bases stayed unmatched. CDR1 SGHVS and CDR2 FNYEAQ come from the germline V gene. The CDR3 has 15 residues. In the original workflow: Scientists estimated how many nucleated cells there were by amplifying reference gene primers. Using immunoSEQ multiplex PCR, the repertoire was profiled, and TCRdb retains in-frame clones only, with some absent. V, J and clone size derive from that table, while D and trimming were established from the DNA sequence. The sample gives 72,000 or so clones, around 85% of which show up once; about a third is in the top ten. V and J are TRBV7-6 and TRBJ2-7; 9 bases map to TRBD1. The sequence was collected from a woman aged 80 or over with active or convalescent COVID-19. The material sequenced was peripheral blood. This CDR3 reads CASSLGGGQGYEQYF. For the CDR3, the DNA is TGTGCCAGCAGCCTGGGTGGAGGACAGGGGTATGAGCAGTACTTC.